This T cell receptor beta chain was found in a study of T cell repertoires in cytomegalovirus infection. The overall study: Carrying CMV and the relevant HLA type showed in public TCR beta signatures.

Via MiXCR, TCRdb re-called the reads, giving one row per CDR3 protein. The sample lists roughly 46,000 distinct CDR3 sequences, roughly 18% occurring once. Ten or more counts support this clonotype. Its target is unknown. Whole-study results and caveats: Cumulative frequency (of public TCR beta family members) identified carriers of CMV plus the relevant HLA. There were HLA-C-restricted CMV-specific TCR beta clonotypes dominating the ex vivo response.

The V gene's germline CDR1 is MNHEY and CDR2 SVGEGT. CDR3 size: 14 residues. Trimming took 0 bases from V and 5 from J, leaving 10 bases between them. This receptor was obtained from a human donor in good health (CMV status not recorded). Some clones in this sample may be carry-over from other donors' samples. V and J are TRBV6-2 or TRBV6-3 and TRBJ1-1, with D uncertain. Sample: CD8+ T cells from cultured PBMCs, taken from culture after CMV antigen stimulation. Here the CDR3 DNA reads TGTGCCAGCAGTTACTCGAATGTACAGACTGAAGCTTTCTTT. Residues: CASSYSNVQTEAFF.